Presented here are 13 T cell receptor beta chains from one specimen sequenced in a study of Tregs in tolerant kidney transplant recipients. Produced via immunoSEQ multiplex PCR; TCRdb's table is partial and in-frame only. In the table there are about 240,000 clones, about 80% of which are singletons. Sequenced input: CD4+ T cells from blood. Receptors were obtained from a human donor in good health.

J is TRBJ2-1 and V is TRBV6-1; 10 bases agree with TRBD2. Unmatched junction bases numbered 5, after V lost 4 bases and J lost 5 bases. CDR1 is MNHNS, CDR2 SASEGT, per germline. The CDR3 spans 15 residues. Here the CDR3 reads CASSVLAGRNNEQFF. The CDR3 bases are TGTGCCAGCAGTGTACTAGCGGGGCGTAACAATGAGCAGTTCTTC.

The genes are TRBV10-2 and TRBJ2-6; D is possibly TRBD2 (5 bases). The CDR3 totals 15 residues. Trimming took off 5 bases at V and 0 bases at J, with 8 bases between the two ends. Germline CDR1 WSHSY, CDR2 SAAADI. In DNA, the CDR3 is TGCGCCAGCAGTCCGACTACCTCTGGGGCCAACGTCCTGACTTTC. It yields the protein CASSPTTSGANVLTF.

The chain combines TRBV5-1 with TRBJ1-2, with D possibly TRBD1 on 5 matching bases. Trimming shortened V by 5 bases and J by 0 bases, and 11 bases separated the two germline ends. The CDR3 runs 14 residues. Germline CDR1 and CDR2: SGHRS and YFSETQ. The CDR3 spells CASRSQGANYGYTF. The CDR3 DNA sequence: TGCGCCAGCAGGTCCCAGGGTGCTAACTATGGCTACACCTTC. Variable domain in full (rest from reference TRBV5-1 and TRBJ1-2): KAGVTQTPRYLIKTRGQQVTLSCSPISGHRSVSWYQQTPGQGLQFLFEYFSETQRNKGNFPGRFSGRQFSNSRSEMNVSTLELGDSALYLCASRSQGANYGYTFGSGTRLTVV.

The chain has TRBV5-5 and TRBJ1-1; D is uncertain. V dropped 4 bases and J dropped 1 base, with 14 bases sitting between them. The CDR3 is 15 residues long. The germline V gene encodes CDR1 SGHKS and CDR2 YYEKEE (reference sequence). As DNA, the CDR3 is TGTGCCAGCAGCGAAAGGGTTCTTGGGAACACTGAAGCTTTCTTT. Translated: CASSERVLGNTEAFF.

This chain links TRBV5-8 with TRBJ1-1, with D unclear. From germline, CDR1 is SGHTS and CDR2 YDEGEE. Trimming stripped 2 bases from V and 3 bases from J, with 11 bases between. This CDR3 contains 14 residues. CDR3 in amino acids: CASSFNFWDTEAFF. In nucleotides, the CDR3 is TGTGCCAGCAGCTTTAACTTTTGGGACACTGAAGCTTTCTTT.

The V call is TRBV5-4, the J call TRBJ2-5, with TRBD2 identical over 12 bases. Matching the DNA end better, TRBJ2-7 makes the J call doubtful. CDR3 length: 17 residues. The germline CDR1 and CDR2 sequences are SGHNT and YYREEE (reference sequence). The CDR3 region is CASSDGLAGTKRGEQYF. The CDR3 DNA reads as TGTGCCAGCAGCGACGGACTAGCGGGAACTAAAAGGGGCGAGCAGTACTTC.

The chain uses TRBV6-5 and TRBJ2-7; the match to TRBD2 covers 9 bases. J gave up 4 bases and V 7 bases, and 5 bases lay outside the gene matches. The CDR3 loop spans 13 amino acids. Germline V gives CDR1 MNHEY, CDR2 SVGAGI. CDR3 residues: CASKLAGDYEQYF. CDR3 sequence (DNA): TGTGCCAGCAAATTAGCGGGAGATTACGAGCAGTACTTC.

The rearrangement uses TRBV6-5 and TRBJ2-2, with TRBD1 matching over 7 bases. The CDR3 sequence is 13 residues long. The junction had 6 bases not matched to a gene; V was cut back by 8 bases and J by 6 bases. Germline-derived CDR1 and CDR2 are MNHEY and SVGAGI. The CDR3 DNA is TGTGCCAGCCGACAGGGAATGGCCGGGGAGCTGTTTTTT. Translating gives CASRQGMAGELFF.

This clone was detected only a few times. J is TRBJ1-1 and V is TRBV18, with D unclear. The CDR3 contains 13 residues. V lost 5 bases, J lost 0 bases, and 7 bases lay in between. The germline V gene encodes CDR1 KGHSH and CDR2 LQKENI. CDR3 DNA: TGTGCCAGCTCAGCAGATATGAACACTGAAGCTTTCTTT. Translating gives CASSADMNTEAFF.

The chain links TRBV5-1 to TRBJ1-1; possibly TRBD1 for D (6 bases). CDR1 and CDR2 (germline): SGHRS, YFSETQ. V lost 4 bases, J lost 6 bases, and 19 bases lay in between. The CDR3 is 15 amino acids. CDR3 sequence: CASSRGQTSYPEAFF. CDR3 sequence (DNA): TGCGCCAGCAGCCGTGGACAGACATCTTACCCTGAAGCTTTCTTT.

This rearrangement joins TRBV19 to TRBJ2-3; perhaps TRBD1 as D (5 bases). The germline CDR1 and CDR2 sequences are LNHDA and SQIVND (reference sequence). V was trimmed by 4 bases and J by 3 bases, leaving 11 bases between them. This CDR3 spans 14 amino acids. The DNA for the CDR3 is TGTGCCAGTAGTAAACCATCAGGGACAGATACGCAGTATTTT. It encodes CASSKPSGTDTQYF.

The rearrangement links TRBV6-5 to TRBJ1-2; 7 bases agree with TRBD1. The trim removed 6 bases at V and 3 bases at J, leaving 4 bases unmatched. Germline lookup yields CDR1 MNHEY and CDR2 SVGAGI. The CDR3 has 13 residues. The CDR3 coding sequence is TGTGCCAGCAGGCCCGGGACAGACTATGGCTACACCTTC. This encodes CASRPGTDYGYTF.

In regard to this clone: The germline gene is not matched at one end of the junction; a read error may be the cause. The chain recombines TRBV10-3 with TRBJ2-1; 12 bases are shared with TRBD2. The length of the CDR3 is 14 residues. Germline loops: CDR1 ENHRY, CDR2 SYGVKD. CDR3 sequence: CAITETSGGNEQFF. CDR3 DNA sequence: TGTGCCATCACTGAGACTAGCGGGGGCAATGAGCAGTTCTTC.